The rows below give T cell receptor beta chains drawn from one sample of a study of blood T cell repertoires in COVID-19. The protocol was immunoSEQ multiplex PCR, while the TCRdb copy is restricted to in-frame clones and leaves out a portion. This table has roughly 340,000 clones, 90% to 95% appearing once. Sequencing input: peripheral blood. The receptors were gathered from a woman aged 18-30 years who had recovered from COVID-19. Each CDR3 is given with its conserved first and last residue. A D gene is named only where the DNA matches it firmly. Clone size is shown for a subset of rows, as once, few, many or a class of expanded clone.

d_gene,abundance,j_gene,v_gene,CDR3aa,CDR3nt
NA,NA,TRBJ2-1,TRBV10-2,CASRVRQGIHNEQFF,TGCGCCAGCAGAGTTCGGCAGGGAATCCACAATGAGCAGTTCTTC
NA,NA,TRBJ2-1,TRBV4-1,CASSQATRPDSYNEQFF,TGCGCCAGCAGCCAGGCGACTAGACCCGACTCCTACAATGAGCAGTTCTTC
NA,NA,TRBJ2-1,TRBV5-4,CASSGRGLVVNEQFF,TGTGCCAGCAGCGGCCGAGGGTTAGTTGTCAATGAGCAGTTCTTC
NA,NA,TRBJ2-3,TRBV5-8,CASSGGQYSTDTQYF,TGTGCCAGCAGCGGCGGACAATATAGCACAGATACGCAGTATTTT
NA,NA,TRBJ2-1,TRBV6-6,CASSPTRTYNEQFF,TGTGCCAGCAGCCCGACTAGGACGTACAATGAGCAGTTCTTC
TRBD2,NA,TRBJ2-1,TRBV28,CASSLPRGRAPTSEQFF,TGTGCCAGCAGTTTGCCTCGCGGGAGGGCCCCAACAAGTGAGCAGTTCTTC
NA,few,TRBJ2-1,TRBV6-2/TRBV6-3,CASSNGKLEYNEQFF,TGTGCCAGCAGCAACGGGAAACTGGAGTACAATGAGCAGTTCTTC
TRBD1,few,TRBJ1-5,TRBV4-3,CASSQEDRSNQPQHF,TGCGCCAGCAGCCAAGAGGACAGGAGCAATCAGCCCCAGCATTTT
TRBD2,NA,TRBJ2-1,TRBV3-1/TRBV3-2,CASSQALRAGSSSYNEQFF,TGTGCCAGCAGCCAAGCCCTACGAGCGGGATCGTCCTCCTACAATGAGCAGTTCTTC
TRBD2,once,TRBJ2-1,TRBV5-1,CASRSPGTITNEQFF,TGCGCCAGCAGGTCTCCCGGGACTATTACCAATGAGCAGTTCTTC
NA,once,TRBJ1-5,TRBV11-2,CASSSVGGGSNQPQHF,TGTGCCAGCAGCTCAGTAGGCGGGGGATCCAATCAGCCCCAGCATTTT
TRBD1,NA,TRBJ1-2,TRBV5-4,CASSLAFSRDRGHGYTF,TGTGCCAGCAGCTTAGCCTTCTCACGGGACAGAGGGCATGGCTACACCTTC
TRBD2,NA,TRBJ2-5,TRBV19,CASSIWGTSGTRETQYF,TGTGCCAGTAGTATATGGGGCACTAGCGGTACTCGGGAGACCCAGTACTTC
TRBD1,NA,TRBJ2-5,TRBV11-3,CASSPRQGAETQYF,TGTGCCAGCAGCCCGCGACAGGGGGCGGAGACCCAGTACTTC
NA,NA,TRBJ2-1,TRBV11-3,CASSLKSRGKVNEQFF,TGTGCCAGCAGCTTAAAATCCCGCGGGAAGGTCAATGAGCAGTTCTTC
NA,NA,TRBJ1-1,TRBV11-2,CASSLQGGGEEAFF,TGTGCCAGCAGCTTACAAGGCGGCGGGGAGGAAGCTTTCTTT
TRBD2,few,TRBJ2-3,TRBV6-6,CASSYLTGGADTQYF,TGTGCCAGCAGTTACTTAACGGGAGGGGCAGATACGCAGTATTTT
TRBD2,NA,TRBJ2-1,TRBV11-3,CASSPHGTSGGNEQFF,TGTGCCAGCAGTCCCCACGGGACTAGCGGGGGAAATGAGCAGTTCTTC
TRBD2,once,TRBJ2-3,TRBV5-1,CASSLNPASGFPSSTDTQYF,TGCGCCAGCAGCTTGAACCCCGCTAGCGGGTTTCCCTCTAGCACAGATACGCAGTATTTT
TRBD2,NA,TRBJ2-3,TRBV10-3,CAISSSGGTDTQYF,TGTGCCATCAGCTCTAGCGGGGGCACAGATACGCAGTATTTT
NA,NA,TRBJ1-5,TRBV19,CASSIIDSPGQPQHF,TGTGCCAGTAGTATAATTGACAGCCCCGGGCAGCCCCAGCATTTT
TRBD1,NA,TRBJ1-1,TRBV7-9,CASSLEGQGAEAFF,TGTGCCAGCAGCTTAGAAGGACAGGGGGCTGAAGCTTTCTTT
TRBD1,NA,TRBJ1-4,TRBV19,CASSTRGRPLEKLFF,TGTGCCAGTAGTACGAGGGGGCGGCCCTTGGAAAAACTGTTTTTT
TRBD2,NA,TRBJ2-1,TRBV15,CATSSPKASGTNEQFF,TGTGCCACCTCATCTCCGAAGGCTAGCGGGACCAATGAGCAGTTCTTC
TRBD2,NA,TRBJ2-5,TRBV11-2,CASTPTGGVRETQYF,TGTGCCAGCACCCCGACGGGGGGGGTCCGAGAGACCCAGTACTTC
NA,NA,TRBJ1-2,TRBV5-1,CASSLFTAYGYTF,TGCGCCAGCAGCTTGTTTACAGCCTATGGCTACACCTTC
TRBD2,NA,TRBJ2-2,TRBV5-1,CASSKPLAGNTGELFF,TGCGCCAGCAGCAAGCCCCTAGCGGGGAACACCGGGGAGCTGTTTTTT
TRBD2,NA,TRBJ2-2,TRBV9,CASSVVGASGATGELFF,TGTGCCAGCAGCGTAGTCGGGGCTAGCGGGGCCACCGGGGAGCTGTTTTTT
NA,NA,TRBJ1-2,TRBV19,CASSILGGGEYGYTF,TGTGCCAGTAGTATTTTAGGAGGAGGGGAATATGGCTACACCTTC
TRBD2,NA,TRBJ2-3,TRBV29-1,CSGLAGGYSTDTQYF,TGCAGCGGGTTAGCGGGAGGTTACAGCACAGATACGCAGTATTTT
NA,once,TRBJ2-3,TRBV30,CAWIRVGDTQYF,TGTGCCTGGATCCGCGTCGGAGATACGCAGTATTTT
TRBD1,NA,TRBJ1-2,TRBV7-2,CASSSTFPAGGSGYTF,TGTGCCAGCAGCTCCACCTTCCCCGCAGGGGGCTCTGGCTACACCTTC
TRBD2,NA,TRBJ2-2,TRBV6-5,CASSLLAGGNTGELFF,TGTGCCAGCAGTTTGCTAGCGGGAGGGAACACCGGGGAGCTGTTTTTT
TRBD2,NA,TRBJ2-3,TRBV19,CASSILVAGDTQYF,TGTGCCAGTAGTATTTTAGTAGCGGGGGATACGCAGTATTTT
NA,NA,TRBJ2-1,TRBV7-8,CASSSPPLTGRQFF,TGTGCCAGCAGCTCCCCACCTTTAACCGGTCGGCAGTTCTTC
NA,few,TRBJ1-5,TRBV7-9,CASSLSGGNGNQPQHF,TGTGCCAGCAGCCTCTCTGGGGGCAACGGCAATCAGCCCCAGCATTTT
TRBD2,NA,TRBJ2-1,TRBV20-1,CSASAGVNEQFF,TGCAGTGCTAGTGCGGGAGTCAATGAGCAGTTCTTC
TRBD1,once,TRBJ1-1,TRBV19,CASRYRGMNTEAFF,TGTGCCAGTAGGTACAGGGGGATGAACACTGAAGCTTTCTTT
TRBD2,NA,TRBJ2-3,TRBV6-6,CASATTSKADTQYF,TGTGCCAGCGCGACGACTAGCAAGGCAGATACGCAGTATTTT
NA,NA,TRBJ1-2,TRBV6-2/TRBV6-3,CASSYGPGYTF,TGTGCCAGCAGTTACGGCCCCGGCTACACCTTC
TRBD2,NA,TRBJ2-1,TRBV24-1,CATSDLTSGSRDEQFF,TGTGCCACCAGTGATTTAACTAGCGGGAGTAGGGATGAGCAGTTCTTC
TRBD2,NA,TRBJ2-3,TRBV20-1,CSASPAGGLEWDTQYF,TGCAGTGCTAGTCCCGCGGGAGGGCTAGAATGGGATACGCAGTATTTT
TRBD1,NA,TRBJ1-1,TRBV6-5,CASSRGDSLNTEAFF,TGTGCCAGCAGCCGCGGGGACAGCTTGAACACTGAAGCTTTCTTT
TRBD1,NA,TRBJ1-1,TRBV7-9,CASSYPGQDYSEAFF,TGTGCCAGCAGCTACCCGGGACAGGATTATTCTGAAGCTTTCTTT
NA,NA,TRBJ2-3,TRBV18,CASSPRIRTTSHTQYF,TGTGCCAGCTCACCACGAATTCGGACTACCTCCCATACGCAGTATTTT
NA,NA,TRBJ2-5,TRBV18,CASSGKQGKETQYF,TGTGCCAGCTCAGGAAAGCAGGGCAAGGAGACCCAGTACTTC
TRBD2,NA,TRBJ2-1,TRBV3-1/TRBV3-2,CASSQDSGAGVAPFF,TGTGCCAGCAGCCAAGATTCTGGCGCGGGAGTTGCCCCGTTCTTC
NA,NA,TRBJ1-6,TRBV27,CASSPGGMSSPLHF,TGTGCCAGCTCTCCGGGAGGGATGAGTTCACCCCTCCACTTT
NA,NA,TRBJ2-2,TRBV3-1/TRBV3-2,CASSQGPGVRTGELFF,TGTGCCAGCAGCCAAGGGCCAGGGGTGAGGACCGGGGAGCTGTTTTTT
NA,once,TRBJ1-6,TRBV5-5,CASSPHKHNSPLHF,TGTGCCAGCAGCCCCCACAAACATAATTCACCCCTCCACTTT
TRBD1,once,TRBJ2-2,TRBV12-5,CASDLTGSTGELFF,TGTGCTAGTGATTTGACAGGGTCTACCGGGGAGCTGTTTTTT
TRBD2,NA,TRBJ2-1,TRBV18,CASSPLAGAVNEQFF,TGTGCCAGCTCACCACTGGCGGGAGCAGTAAATGAGCAGTTCTTC
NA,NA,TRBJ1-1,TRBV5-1,CASRLAGLNTEAFF,TGCGCCAGCAGATTGGCGGGATTGAACACTGAAGCTTTCTTT